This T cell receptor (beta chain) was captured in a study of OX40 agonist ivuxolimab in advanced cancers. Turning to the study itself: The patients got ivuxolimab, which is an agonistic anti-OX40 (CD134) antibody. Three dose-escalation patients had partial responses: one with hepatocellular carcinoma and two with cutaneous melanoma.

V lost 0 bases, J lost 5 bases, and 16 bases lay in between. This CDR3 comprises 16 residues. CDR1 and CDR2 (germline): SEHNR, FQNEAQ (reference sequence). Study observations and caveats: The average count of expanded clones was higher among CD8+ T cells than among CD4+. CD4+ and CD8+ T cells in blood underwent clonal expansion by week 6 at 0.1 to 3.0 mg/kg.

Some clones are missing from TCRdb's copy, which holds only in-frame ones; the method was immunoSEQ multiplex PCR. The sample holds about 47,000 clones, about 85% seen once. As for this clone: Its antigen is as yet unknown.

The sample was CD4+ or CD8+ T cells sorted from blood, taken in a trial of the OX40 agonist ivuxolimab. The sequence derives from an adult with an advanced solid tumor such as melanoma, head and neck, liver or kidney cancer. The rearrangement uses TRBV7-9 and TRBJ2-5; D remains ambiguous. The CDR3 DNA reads TGTGCCAGCAGCTTAGCCGACTCCTCCTCCTGGGAGACCCAGTACTTC. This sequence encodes CASSLADSSSWETQYF.